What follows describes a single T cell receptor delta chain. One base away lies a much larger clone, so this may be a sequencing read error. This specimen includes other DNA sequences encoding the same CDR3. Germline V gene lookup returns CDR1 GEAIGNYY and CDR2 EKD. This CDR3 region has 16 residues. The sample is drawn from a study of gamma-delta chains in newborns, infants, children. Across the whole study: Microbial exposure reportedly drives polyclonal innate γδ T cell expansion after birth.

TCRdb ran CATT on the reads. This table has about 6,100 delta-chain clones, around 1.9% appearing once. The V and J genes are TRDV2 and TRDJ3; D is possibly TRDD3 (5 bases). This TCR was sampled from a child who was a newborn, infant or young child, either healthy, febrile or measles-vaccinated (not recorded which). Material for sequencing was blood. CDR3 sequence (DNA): TGTGCCTGTGACACCGTGGCCACCTGGGACACCCGCCAGATGTTTTTC. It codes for CACDTVATWDTRQMFF.